The sequence of this TCR beta chain was determined in a study of blood T cell repertoires in COVID-19. Study background: Researchers got acute and convalescent COVID-19 samples from the United States, Italy and Spain.

Enrollment of patients from Seattle took place during active infection, with longitudinal follow-up. Authors' data handling: How many nucleated cells were present was estimated from reference gene primer amplification. Using immunoSEQ multiplex PCR, the repertoire was profiled, and TCRdb retains in-frame clones only, with some absent. That table furnishes V, J and clone size, whereas the DNA furnished D and trimming. Found here are about 360,000 clones, about 88% of them singletons; the top ten hold roughly 6.6%. Germline CDR1 reads MGHRA; CDR2 reads YSYEKL. The ends lost 6 bases at V and 4 bases at J; junction bases unmatched: 11. The CDR3 has 15 residues.

The chain joins TRBV4-1 to TRBJ1-1, with TRBD1 identical over 7 bases. The specimen sequenced was peripheral blood. The sequence was collected from a woman between 55 and 75 years old with COVID-19, enrolled during active disease. Here the CDR3 reads CASRHSQGESTEAFF. CDR3 DNA sequence: TGCGCCAGCAGGCACTCCCAGGGGGAAAGCACTGAAGCTTTCTTT.